Listed below are T cell receptor beta chains from one sample, sequenced in a study of identical twins. A single record per CDR3 protein comes from TCRdb applying MiXCR to the 5' RACE reads. The table records more than 400,000 distinct CDR3 sequences, nearly 15% of them present only once. The same sample was also used in a study of yellow fever vaccine responses in identical twins.

Input material: CD4+ T cells sorted from blood. All receptors derive from a woman aged 18-30 years in good health. Each CDR3 is given with its conserved first and last residue.

TRBV15 CATSRDLSGLAKDTQYF
TRBV12-3/TRBV12-4 CASSLGRGRSTEAFF
TRBV10-3 CAISAGGDAFEQYF
TRBV7-6 CASSLNSGRYEQYF
TRBV2 CASRSPRKGTEAFF
TRBV14 CASSQGQGYSGNTIYF
TRBV6-5 CASRQNNEQFF
TRBV5-1 CASSLDRAYTGELFF
TRBV6-1 CATGRGNLFSQYF
TRBV7-9 CASSLPQGTKNIQYF
TRBV7-9 CASSSWDRVGQETQYF
TRBV20-1 CSARDSRGGLETQYF
TRBV12-3/TRBV12-4 CASSLVGGGGEQYF
TRBV5-1 CASSLLGQPYNEQFF
TRBV4-1 CASSPLGGAGGAGELFF
TRBV20-1 CSARDRRENSPLHF
TRBV12-3/TRBV12-4 CASSLRVAIYSNQPQHF
TRBV5-1 CASSSGHTEAFF
TRBV27 CASSLEGLAGGLGENEQFF
TRBV12-3/TRBV12-4 CATYRGSGANVLTF
TRBV2 CASSELANEQFF
TRBV27 CASSLSHTNTQYF
TRBV7-8 CASSLGGQVEWTEAFF
TRBV3-1 CASSQEAGGPPPYNEQFF